This T cell receptor (beta chain) was sequenced for a study of shared clonotypes between healthy human individuals. Looking at the study overall: Donors had three CD4 naive, three CD4 memory, two CD8 naive and one CD8 memory plate apiece.

Investigators divided CD4+ cells into CD45RA+ naive and CD45RA-negative memory subsets. CDR1 SGHTA and CDR2 FQGNSA come from the germline V gene. Trimming at V came to 2 bases and at J to 7 bases, leaving 10 bases not matched to a gene. The CDR3 length is 17 residues. Original analysis: Because ImmunoSEQ provided only junction sequences with no quality scores, the filtering differed. Produced via immunoSEQ multiplex PCR; TCRdb's table is partial and in-frame only. The DNA was the basis for D and trimming; V, J and clone size are from that table. The table includes around 2.3 million clones, 95% detected once.

This rearrangement joins TRBV7-2 to TRBJ2-3; 12 bases match TRBD2. The sequencing input was naive CD4+ T cells sorted from blood. Subset reported: CD45RA+ positively selected. The TCR originated in a young man in good health. The CDR3 DNA sequence: TGTGCCAGCAGCTTATCGGCTAGCGGGAGGGCCGGGAATACGCAGTATTTT. Translated: CASSLSASGRAGNTQYF.